These 8 T cell receptor beta chains were sequenced from one sample in a study of cytomegalovirus exposure and HLA in healthy donors. PCR used 60 Vbeta primers and 13 Jbeta primers. Clones were sequenced by immunoSEQ multiplex PCR, and TCRdb holds only the in-frame ones, with some missing. The table counts 45,000 to 60,000 clones; around 7.1% lies in the top ten. The sample taken for sequencing was PBMCs. The receptor source for this set is a woman in her thirties or forties in good health and CMV-seronegative.

The chain is built from TRBV7-8 and TRBJ1-5, with 10 bases matching TRBD1. Germline values: CDR1 SGHVS, CDR2 FQNEAQ. The V and J ends lost 4 bases and 0 bases, in that order; junction bases with no gene match: 3. CDR3 size: 16 residues. The CDR3 loop reads CASSSRQGASNQPQHF. DNA for the CDR3: TGTGCCAGCAGCTCAAGACAGGGGGCTAGCAATCAGCCCCAGCATTTT.

The chain recombines TRBV7-7 with TRBJ2-2, with 9 bases matching TRBD2. Germline V CDR1 and CDR2: SSHAT, FNYEAQ (reference sequence). V shed 2 bases, J shed 1 base, and the junction held 2 bases outside the gene matches. CDR3 size: 16 residues. As DNA, the CDR3 is TGTGCCAGCAGCTTATCAGCGGGGGGGAACACCGGGGAGCTGTTTTTT. This sequence encodes CASSLSAGGNTGELFF. The variable domain in full, completed from reference TRBV7-7 and TRBJ2-2, reads GAGVSQSPRYKVTKRGQDVTLRCDPISSHATLYWYQQALGQGPEFLTYFNYEAQPDKSGLPSDRFSAERPEGSISTLTIQRTEQRDSAMYRCASSLSAGGNTGELFFGEGSRLTVL.

The chain's CDR3 is CASSRQQETQYF. The CDR3 DNA is TGTGCCAGCAGCCGACAGCAAGAGACCCAGTACTTC. The gene calls are TRBV7-2 and TRBJ2-5, with a weak D call TRBD1 (5 bases). CDR3 length equals 12 residues. CDR1 is SGHTA, CDR2 FQGNSA, per germline. Trimming stripped 5 bases from V and 2 bases from J, with 6 bases between.

The chain is built from TRBV18 and TRBJ1-2; the match to TRBD1 covers 11 bases. The length of the CDR3 is 15 residues. The trim removed 6 bases at V and 2 bases at J, leaving 5 bases unmatched. The germline CDR1 and CDR2 sequences are KGHSH and LQKENI. CDR3 region: CASSAGTGGNYGYTF. Written as DNA, the CDR3 is TGTGCCAGCTCGGCAGGGACAGGGGGAAACTATGGCTACACCTTC. Together with reference TRBV18 and TRBJ1-2, the CDR3 gives the full variable domain: NAGVMQNPRHLVRRRGQEARLRCSPMKGHSHVYWYRQLPEEGLKFMVYLQKENIIDESGMPKERFSAEFPKEGPSILRIQQVVRGDSAAYFCASSAGTGGNYGYTFGSGTRLTVV.

This chain joins TRBV5-5 and TRBJ2-3, with 10 bases identical to TRBD2. V lost 6 bases to trimming and J lost 1 base; unmatched junction nucleotides: 8. The germline V gene encodes CDR1 SGHKS and CDR2 YYEKEE (reference sequence). This CDR3 has 16 amino acids. CDR3 loop: CASTGDLAGGTDTQYF. In DNA form, the CDR3 reads TGTGCCAGCACCGGGGATCTAGCGGGGGGCACAGATACGCAGTATTTT.

V is TRBV13 and J is TRBJ2-5; a weak D match, TRBD2 (5 bases). CDR1 is PRHDT and CDR2 is FYEKMQ in the germline V gene (reference sequence). The CDR3 has 13 residues. V lost 5 bases to trimming and J lost 1 base, with 8 bases between them. DNA for the CDR3: TGTGCCAGCAGCAACAGCGGCCAAGAGACCCAGTACTTC. Its translation: CASSNSGQETQYF.

This chain joins TRBV2 and TRBJ2-3; 11 bases line up with TRBD2. Trimming took 6 bases from V and 3 from J; bases not matched to a gene: 5. The length of the CDR3 is 15 residues. Germline V lookup: CDR1 SNHLY, CDR2 FYNNEI. This CDR3 is CASRPLAGGTDTQYF. The CDR3 coding sequence is TGTGCCAGCAGGCCTCTAGCGGGAGGAACAGATACGCAGTATTTT.

The chain carries TRBV6-1 and TRBJ2-7, with 7 bases aligning to TRBD1. The CDR3 length is 12 residues. V shed 6 bases, J shed 2 bases, and the junction held 1 base outside the gene matches. Germline loops: CDR1 MNHNS, CDR2 SASEGT. The CDR3 coding sequence is TGTGCCAGCAGCGACAGGGCCTACGAGCAGTACTTC. The encoded protein is CASSDRAYEQYF.